Described below is a single T cell receptor beta chain sequence and its context. Its specificity is unknown. This CDR3 contains 13 residues. V was clipped by 4 bases and J by 4 bases; unmatched bases: 3. Germline V CDR1 and CDR2: MDHEN, SYDVKM. Random hexamers were used to reverse transcribe the RNA input (about 0.5 to 1 ug). TCRdb independently ran MiXCR on the immunoSEQ multiplex PCR reads; one entry per CDR3 protein. The data contain 130,000 or so distinct CDR3 sequences, around 94% of them singletons. This entry comes from a study of CD8 T cells in Susac syndrome. Study-level findings and limits: The relatively small number of individuals in the TCR sequencing and HLA analysis was acknowledged by the study.

The sequencing input was CD4+ T cells from PBMCs. This clonotype was obtained from a human donor in good health. The rearrangement joins TRBV28 to TRBJ1-2; 7 nucleotides match TRBD1. CDR3 sequence reads: CASSSTGPYGYTF. The CDR3 nucleotides read TGTGCCAGCAGTTCGACAGGGCCCTATGGCTACACCTTC.